One and the same sample provided the 3 T cell receptor beta chains below, sequenced in a study of blood T cell repertoires in COVID-19. The assay was immunoSEQ multiplex PCR, and TCRdb's table has in-frame clones only and misses some. The data show 210,000 or so clones, with approximately 82% seen just once and less than 15% held by the top ten. Sequencing was performed on peripheral blood. The receptors were sampled from a woman aged 40-49 years with acute or convalescent COVID-19.

This sequence joins TRBV7-9 and TRBJ2-5; possibly TRBD2 for D (5 bases). V lost 0 bases to trimming and J lost 4 bases, with 12 bases between them. Germline CDR1 is SEHNR and CDR2 is FQNEAQ (reference sequence). The CDR3 consists of 15 residues. DNA for the CDR3: TGTGCCAGCAGCTTAGCGCTCGGCAGCGGAGAGACCCAGTACTTC. Translating it yields CASSLALGSGETQYF.

This clone was counted a few times. The rearrangement uses TRBV19 and TRBJ1-2, with 7 bases matching TRBD1. The V gene's germline CDR1 is LNHDA and CDR2 SQIVND (reference sequence). V shed 4 bases and J 0 bases; nucleotides not matched to a gene: 8. This CDR3 is built from 16 residues. CDR3 DNA: TGTGCCAGTAGTAGGGACAGCCTCGCAGCTAACTATGGCTACACCTTC. The encoded protein is CASSRDSLAANYGYTF.

The rearrangement links TRBV30 to TRBJ1-2; possible D gene TRBD1, 6 bases. Germline values: CDR1 GTSNPN, CDR2 SVGIG (reference sequence). With 0 bases removed from V and 7 bases from J, the gap between germline ends came to 12 bases. The CDR3 loop spans 13 amino acids. The CDR3 sequence: CAWSVAGDSGYTF. CDR3 nucleotides: TGTGCCTGGAGTGTCGCAGGGGATAGTGGCTACACCTTC.